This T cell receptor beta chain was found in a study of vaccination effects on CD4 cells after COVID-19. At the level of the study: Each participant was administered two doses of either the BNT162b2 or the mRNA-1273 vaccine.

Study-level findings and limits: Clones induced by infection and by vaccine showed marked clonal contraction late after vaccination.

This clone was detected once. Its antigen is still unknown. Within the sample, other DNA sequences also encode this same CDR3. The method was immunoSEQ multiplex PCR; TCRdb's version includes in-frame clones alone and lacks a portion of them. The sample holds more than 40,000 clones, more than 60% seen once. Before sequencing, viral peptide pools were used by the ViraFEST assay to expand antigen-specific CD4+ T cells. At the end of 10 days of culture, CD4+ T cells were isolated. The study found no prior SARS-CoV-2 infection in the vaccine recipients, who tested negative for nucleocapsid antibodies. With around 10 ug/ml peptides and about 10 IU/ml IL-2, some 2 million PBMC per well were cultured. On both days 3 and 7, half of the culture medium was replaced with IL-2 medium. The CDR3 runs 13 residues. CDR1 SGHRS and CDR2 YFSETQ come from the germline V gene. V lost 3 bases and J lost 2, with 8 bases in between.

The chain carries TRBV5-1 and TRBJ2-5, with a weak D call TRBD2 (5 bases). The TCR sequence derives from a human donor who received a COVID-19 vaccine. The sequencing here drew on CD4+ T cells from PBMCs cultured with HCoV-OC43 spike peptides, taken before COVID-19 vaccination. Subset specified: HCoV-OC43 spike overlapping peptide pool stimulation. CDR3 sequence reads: CASSSTGQETQYF. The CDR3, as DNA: TGCGCCAGCAGCTCCACGGGGCAAGAGACCCAGTACTTC.